The text below deals with one T cell receptor beta chain. Its cognate antigen is unknown. Described treatment: oral pan-JAK inhibitor, 5-10 mg twice daily. Extracted RNA was reverse transcribed into cDNA, the sequencing template. TCRdb's table, derived via immunoSEQ multiplex PCR, lists solely in-frame clones and lacks some. This table holds around 270,000 clones, roughly 60% found once. The data are from a study of CD8+ T cells in alopecia areata. Study findings and constraints: Both scalp clonality and the expanded CD8+ clones among the top 100 showed a significant decrease with tofacitinib.

CDR1 GTSNPN and CDR2 SVGIG come from the germline V gene (reference sequence). V lost 3 bases, J lost 4 bases, and 12 bases lay in between. There are 13 residues in the CDR3. Sequences were derived from CD4+ T cells sorted from blood, sampled at week 24, from a patient treated with tofacitinib. The rearrangement joins TRBV30 to TRBJ1-2, with no clear D. The sequence was collected from a human donor with alopecia areata. The CDR3 bases are TGTGCCTGGAGAATAGAGGACCGCTATGGCTACACCTTC. Amino acid sequence: CAWRIEDRYGYTF. Full variable domain (remainder filled in from reference TRBV30 and TRBJ1-2): SQTIHQWPATLVQPVGSPLSLECTVEGTSNPNLYWYRQAAGRGLQLLFYSVGIGQISSEVPQNLSASRPQDRQFILSSKKLLLSDSGFYLCAWRIEDRYGYTFGSGTRLTVV.